The 13 T cell receptor beta chains given below trace back to one sample, sequenced in a study of blood T cells in healthy people across ages. Through a sample-barcoded 5' primer and a J-beta primer mix, a second PCR was run for roughly 6 to 12 cycles. TCRdb re-analysed the 5' RACE reads in MiXCR, keeping a single row per CDR3 protein. This sample has approximately 900,000 distinct CDR3 sequences; approximately 32% occur once, and the top ten carry 9.5% to 13%. This sample also appeared in a second study, on T cells of mothers and their children.

Material for sequencing was blood. These receptors were taken from a middle-aged woman in good health.

This clonotype was seen a handful of times. The J gene is TRBJ1-2, the V gene TRBV3-1; 7 bases fit TRBD1. The V gene end was trimmed by 7 bases and the J gene end by 2 bases; junction bases not matched to a gene: 4. This CDR3 has 13 amino acids. The germline CDR1 and CDR2 sequences are LGHDT and YNNKEL (reference sequence). The CDR3 is CASKEQGNYGYTF. The CDR3 DNA reads TGTGCCAGCAAAGAACAGGGGAACTATGGCTACACCTTC.

The rearrangement links TRBV14 to TRBJ2-3; D gene ambiguous. Looked up from germline, CDR1 is SGHDN and CDR2 is FVKESK. The germline V and J ends were trimmed by 1 base and 3 bases, with 11 bases remaining between them. The CDR3 is 15 residues long. The CDR3 loop is CASSQGQLRTDTQYF. The CDR3 coding sequence is TGTGCCAGCAGCCAAGGGCAGCTAAGGACAGATACGCAGTATTTT. The full variable domain, completed using reference TRBV14 and TRBJ2-3, is EAGVTQFPSHSVIEKGQTVTLRCDPISGHDNLYWYRRVMGKEIKFLLHFVKESKQDESGMPNNRFLAERTGGTYSTLKVQPAELEDSGVYFCASSQGQLRTDTQYFGPGTRLTVL.

A few counts support this clonotype. The gene calls are TRBV15 and TRBJ1-2; 7 nucleotides line up with TRBD1. CDR1 LNHNV and CDR2 YYDKDF come from the germline V gene (reference sequence). The CDR3 consists of 16 residues. J was trimmed by 0 bases and V by 1 base; bases with no gene match: 5. The CDR3 loop is CATSRVGQGANYGYTF. The CDR3 DNA reads TGTGCCACCAGCAGAGTAGGGCAGGGGGCTAACTATGGCTACACCTTC.

This clonotype was counted between two and nine times. The chain joins TRBV18 to TRBJ1-1; D not resolved. The germline V gene has CDR1 KGHSH and CDR2 LQKENI. The CDR3 totals 13 residues. Trimming cost V 6 bases and J 1 base, with 9 bases left between them. The CDR3 region has the DNA TGTGCCAGCTCGCAGAACCCGAACACTGAAGCTTTCTTT. This codes for CASSQNPNTEAFF.

This clonotype came up a few times. With a much larger clone just one base away, this may be a read error. V gene TRBV9 combines with J gene TRBJ1-5, with D possibly being TRBD1 (6 bases). Germline values: CDR1 SGDLS, CDR2 YYNGEE. The V and J ends lost 3 bases and 5 bases respectively, with 18 bases between them. CDR3 length: 16 amino acids. The CDR3 is CASSASPRTDDQPQHF. CDR3 nucleotides: TGTGCCAGCAGCGCATCGCCCCGGACAGACGATCAGCCCCAGCATTTT. Combining the CDR3 with reference TRBV9 and TRBJ1-5 gives the whole variable domain DSGVTQTPKHLITATGQRVTLRCSPRSGDLSVYWYQQSLDQGLQFLIQYYNGEERAKGNILERFSAQQFPDLHSELNLSSLELGDSALYFCASSASPRTDDQPQHFGDGTRLSIL.

This clonotype has more than one count but fewer than ten. The V and J genes are TRBV28 and TRBJ1-5; D may be TRBD1 (5 bases). CDR3 length: 12 amino acids. Germline CDR1 and CDR2: MDHEN and SYDVKM. Between the trimmed V and J ends, which lost 6 bases and 8 bases, there was a span of 11 bases. The CDR3 bases are TGTGCCAGCAGAACGACAGTTGAGCCCCAGCATTTT. Translated: CASRTTVEPQHF. The entire variable domain, with the rest obtained from reference TRBV28 and TRBJ1-5, is as follows: DVKVTQSSRYLVKRTGEKVFLECVQDMDHENMFWYRQDPGLGLRLIYFSYDVKMKEKGDIPEGYSVSREKKERFSLILESASTNQTSMYLCASRTTVEPQHFGDGTRLSIL.

The chain couples TRBV20-1 to TRBJ2-1, with D perhaps TRBD2 (5 bases). Looked up from germline, CDR1 is DFQATT and CDR2 is SNEGSKA (reference sequence). V lost 6 bases, J lost 2 bases, and 14 bases lay in between. This CDR3 contains 14 residues. CDR3 in amino acids: CSAKRTGAYNEQFF. In DNA, the CDR3 is TGCAGTGCGAAGAGAACCGGGGCCTACAATGAGCAGTTCTTC.

The chain has TRBV28 and TRBJ2-3; D is perhaps TRBD1 (6 bases). Trimming stripped 3 bases from V and 8 bases from J, with 15 bases between. The germline gives CDR1 MDHEN, CDR2 SYDVKM. The CDR3 extends over 14 amino acids. The CDR3 region is CASSFVSGAGTQYF. DNA of the CDR3: TGTGCCAGCAGTTTTGTTTCAGGGGCCGGTACGCAGTATTTT. Variable domain in full (rest from reference TRBV28 and TRBJ2-3): DVKVTQSSRYLVKRTGEKVFLECVQDMDHENMFWYRQDPGLGLRLIYFSYDVKMKEKGDIPEGYSVSREKKERFSLILESASTNQTSMYLCASSFVSGAGTQYFGPGTRLTVL.

The table lists this clonotype with a few counts. The rearrangement joins TRBV7-9 to TRBJ2-3; 8 positions match TRBD2. Germline V gene sequence: CDR1 SEHNR, CDR2 FQNEAQ (reference sequence). This CDR3 is built from 15 residues. V lost 2 bases and J lost 5; bases outside the gene matches: 6. CDR3 sequence (DNA): TGTGCCAGCAGCTTATCACGGGGGGGAGGAGATACGCAGTATTTT. It yields the protein CASSLSRGGGDTQYF.

V and J are TRBV20-1 and TRBJ2-7, with 10 positions matching TRBD1. The ends lost 6 bases at V and 5 bases at J; junction bases unmatched: 13. This CDR3 has 15 residues. CDR1 DFQATT and CDR2 SNEGSKA come from the germline V gene (reference sequence). The CDR3 region is CSAQKRTGGIDEQYF. The CDR3 bases are TGCAGTGCCCAGAAGAGGACAGGGGGTATCGACGAGCAGTACTTC.

The rearrangement links TRBV7-2 to TRBJ2-1; possible D gene TRBD2, 6 bases. The CDR3 contains 16 residues. Germline assignment: CDR1 SGHTA and CDR2 FQGNSA. V gave up 5 bases and J gave up 10 bases, with 24 bases separating them. The CDR3 here is CASSPQIAVNSGEQFF. The DNA of the CDR3 is TGTGCCAGCAGCCCTCAAATAGCGGTAAATTCGGGAGAGCAGTTCTTC.

This clonotype was counted a few times. The J gene is TRBJ2-1, the V gene TRBV6-5; 7 positions match TRBD2. J lost 0 bases, V lost 4 bases, and 15 bases had no gene match. The V gene's germline CDR1 is MNHEY and CDR2 SVGAGI. This CDR3 has 19 amino acids. The CDR3 is CASSSGAGDLPPSYNEQFF. CDR3 nucleotides: TGTGCCAGCAGTTCTGGTGCGGGGGACCTCCCGCCCTCCTACAATGAGCAGTTCTTC.

The chain employs TRBV6-1 and TRBJ1-4; 12 bases agree with TRBD1. The CDR3 runs to 15 residues. J gave up 3 bases and V 10 bases, and 6 bases lay outside the gene matches. Germline V gives CDR1 MNHNS, CDR2 SASEGT. CDR3 protein: CAIGDRGLSNEKLFF. CDR3 DNA: TGTGCCATCGGGGACAGGGGGCTTTCTAATGAAAAACTGTTTTTT.